This T cell receptor (beta chain) originates from a study of Ad26.COV2.S vaccination and SARS-CoV-2 variants. As for the study in general: The trial was COV1001 and the donor's arm was Ad26.COV2.S. Study-wide results and limits: Analyses that measured TCR breadth and depth may have underestimated total T cell responses. Placebo and vaccine recipients had non-spike TCR breadth that was similar.

TCRdb keeps only in-frame clones here, not all; method: immunoSEQ multiplex PCR. The profile shows roughly 450,000 clones, over 75% of them singletons. Germline CDR1 is LNHNV and CDR2 is YYDKDF (reference sequence). The CDR3 spans 15 residues. V lost 4 bases and J 0 bases, leaving 9 bases between the germline ends. About this clone itself: Its specificity is not known.

The sample's treatment: 19 received Ad26.COV2.S at low or high dose, single or two shots; five or six received placebo; per-sample allocation not given. The samples were gathered on day 63 after the first injection of vaccine or placebo. This receptor was taken from a person between 18 and 65 years old who received the Ad26.COV2.S COVID-19 vaccine or a placebo. Sequencing was performed on peripheral blood, taken in a trial of Ad26.COV2.S vaccine versus placebo. The chain combines TRBV15 with TRBJ2-2; D is possibly TRBD1 (6 bases). The CDR3 loop reads CATSTGTTNTGELFF. In DNA, the CDR3 is TGTGCCACCAGCACCGGGACAACGAACACCGGGGAGCTGTTTTTT.